Listed here are 2 T cell receptor beta chains from one sample, sequenced in a study of blood T cells in healthy people across ages. A second PCR of roughly 7 to 11 cycles used a sample-barcoded 5' primer and a J-beta primer mix. TCRdb redid the calling of the 5' RACE reads with MiXCR, one entry per CDR3 protein. This table has fewer than 950,000 distinct CDR3 sequences, about 53% appearing once. Sequencing was carried out using blood. All receptors come from an elderly man in good health.

J is TRBJ2-5 and V is TRBV20-1; perhaps TRBD2 as D (6 bases). Germline values: CDR1 DFQATT, CDR2 SNEGSKA (reference sequence). With 6 bases removed from V and 5 bases from J, the gap between germline ends came to 16 bases. The CDR3 is 13 amino acids. The CDR3 DNA reads TGCAGTGCCCACTCCGGGGCGGGGGAGACCCAGTACTTC. Residues: CSAHSGAGETQYF.

This sequence joins TRBV9 and TRBJ2-1; no reliable D call. The CDR3 has 13 amino acids. Germline V gives CDR1 SGDLS, CDR2 YYNGEE. V gave up 7 bases and J gave up 6 bases, with 14 bases separating them. The CDR3 reads CASEGVPPNEQFF. The DNA of the CDR3 is TGTGCCAGCGAAGGAGTCCCCCCCAATGAGCAGTTCTTC.